The TCR beta chain described here comes from a study of blood T cell repertoires in COVID-19. Trimming at V came to 8 bases and at J to 3 bases, leaving 7 bases not matched to a gene. In germline, CDR1 is LNHDA, CDR2 SQIVND (reference sequence). There are 14 residues in the CDR3. Data came from immunoSEQ multiplex PCR; TCRdb stores just in-frame clones and leaves some out. The table lists roughly 190,000 clones, more than 70% of them singletons, with about 6.8% in the top ten. This clone has just one count. The clonotype originates from a woman aged 40 to 50 who had recovered from COVID-19. The chain employs TRBV19 and TRBJ2-1; 7 nucleotides line up with TRBD1. What was sequenced was peripheral blood. CDR3 protein: CASLKAGGYNEQFF. CDR3 nucleotide sequence: TGTGCCAGTCTTAAGGCAGGGGGCTACAATGAGCAGTTCTTC.